Reported below is one T cell receptor (beta chain). Its cognate antigen is unknown. Primers included in the PCR were 60 Vbeta and 13 Jbeta primers. The assay was immunoSEQ multiplex PCR, and TCRdb's table has in-frame clones only and misses some. The repertoire holds some 140,000 clones, with about 76% as singletons. These data originate in a study of cytomegalovirus exposure and HLA in healthy donors. Points from the study as a whole: TCR association rates varied by HLA locus in a later analysis, with DRB1 highest and HLA-C lowest. Several of the most significant clusters appeared linked to common viral pathogens, based on a later analysis. Available immune exposure information covered CMV serostatus only.

Trimming removed 3 bases at V and 0 bases at J, with 15 bases between. Germline V CDR1 and CDR2: LNHDA, SQIVND (reference sequence). The CDR3 spans 16 residues. The clonotype comes from a man under 40 in good health and CMV-seropositive. What was sequenced was PBMCs. This chain links TRBV19 with TRBJ2-7, with D perhaps matching TRBD2 (6 bases). CDR3 sequence reads: CASSIGGTASSYEQYF. The CDR3 bases are TGTGCCAGTAGTATTGGGGGGACCGCTAGCTCCTACGAGCAGTACTTC.